This T cell receptor (beta chain) is from a study of identifying expanded T cells in peripheral blood (dated by TCRdb to about 2019). Background for the entire study: Separate aliquots of the same genomic DNA pool were sequenced to produce technical replicates, and four replicates were compared in pairs. What the research found in general, with its limitations: Across all healthy-donor time intervals, the beta-binomial model significantly lowered both the number of clones called differentially abundant and the false-positive rate. In all healthy donors, the variance in clone template counts between samples taken around two weeks apart rose significantly as total template count increased. Between technical replicates the binomial model flagged approximately 1.3 differentially abundant clones, whereas over about two weeks the binomial model flagged about 16.4 and over about 4 weeks approximately 18. The authors expected that over much longer intervals, such as months to years, biological variance in healthy repertoires might increase even further.

Trimmed from V: 8 bases; trimmed from J: 2 bases; junction bases lacking a gene match: 7. The CDR1 and CDR2 encoded by the germline V gene are MGHDK and SYGVNS. Including the terminal cysteine and phenylalanine, the CDR3 comprises 16 residues. Solely the CDR3 DNA is kept, with 48 bases framed from the first base. No immune events, such as infections, were documented for the healthy donors during the collection period. Healthy-donor blood repertoires served as a training cohort to calibrate time-dependent variance in a beta-binomial model of T-cell clone differential abundance. The training cohort included around ten healthy donors, of whom 3 were female and 7 were male. An age range of roughly 29 to 70 years, with an average of roughly 40 years, was recorded for the donors. Whole blood from each healthy donor was obtained from a commercial supplier and was collected at three time points 2 to 3 weeks apart. For immunosequencing, genomic DNA was extracted from unsorted whole blood.

Worth noting for this clone: Its target antigen remains unknown. Base qualities are not at hand, and no much larger clone is one base apart.

The immunoSEQ Assay, which relies on bias-controlled multiplex PCR amplification of genomic DNA, was used to profile TCRbeta CDR3 regions. Regarding the original processing steps: The absolute abundance of each unique TCRbeta CDR3 region was quantified after sequences were collapsed and filtered. Differential abundance was tested with two models: a binomial (Fisher-equivalent) model and a beta-binomial model that adds time-dependent variance fitted from healthy donors. Any clone with fewer than 5 combined templates was excluded, and a clone was called differentially abundant if its Benjamini-Hochberg FDR was below 0.01. The form v = (b*log(k)+a)^2 was used to model beta-binomial variance as a function of total template count across the two samples. The clones in this table, taken by TCRdb from immuneACCESS, are in-frame only. Not every clone is retained; where verified, under half of the shortfall comes from an unresolved V gene, and the cause of the rest is unknown. Clonal size and the V and J genes are those of that table, whereas D and trimming came from the DNA. Present in this sample are around 70,000 clones, 75% to 90% of which were seen just once. The ten most abundant clones make up 3.3% of the sample.

Recombination linked TRBV25-1 to TRBJ1-6, with 9 junctional bases fitting TRBD1. This receptor was identified in a person aged 18 to 70 in good health. The sample comprised blood. The DNA sequence is TGTGCCAGCGGAGGGACAGGGTCCCCCTATAATTCACCCCTCCACTTT. It translates as CASGGTGSPYNSPLHF.